Shown below are 26 T cell receptor beta chains from a single sample sequenced in a study of T cell repertoires in cytomegalovirus infection. A single record per CDR3 protein comes from TCRdb applying MiXCR to the reads. The repertoire includes approximately 490,000 distinct CDR3 sequences, roughly 12% of them detected once, and roughly 10% sits in the top ten. The sample consisted of PBMCs. These receptors all stem from a human donor in good health (CMV status not recorded). Some clones in this sample may be carry-over from other donors' samples.

This clonotype was picked up many times. The chain links TRBV18 to TRBJ2-7; D tentatively reads TRBD1 or TRBD2 (5 bases each). Germline lookup yields CDR1 KGHSH and CDR2 LQKENI. The CDR3 contains 16 residues. Trimming shortened V by 0 bases and J by 0 bases, and 12 bases separated the two germline ends. The CDR3 region is CASSPPGTIVSYEQYF. As DNA, the CDR3 is TGTGCCAGCTCACCACCCGGGACCATTGTCTCCTACGAGCAGTACTTC.

This clonotype has a count of ten or more. The chain links TRBV20-1 to TRBJ2-3, with D possibly being TRBD1 (5 bases). Trimming left V 2 bases short and J 0 bases short, with 12 bases between. The CDR3 contains 15 residues. CDR1 and CDR2 (germline): DFQATT, SNEGSKA (reference sequence). The CDR3 sequence is CSARLGQTSTDTQYF. As DNA, the CDR3 is TGCAGTGCTAGATTAGGACAAACTAGCACAGATACGCAGTATTTT.

This clonotype has just a few counts. The rearrangement uses TRBV23-1 and TRBJ1-1, with a possible D match to TRBD1 (6 bases). TRBV23-1 is an ORF, with its function uncertain. V was trimmed by 7 bases and J by 1 base, leaving 13 bases between them. The CDR3 length is 14 residues. The CDR3 bases are TGCGCCAGCAAACCGGGGACACCGAACACTGAAGCTTTCTTT. Translated: CASKPGTPNTEAFF.

The V and J genes are TRBV6-1 and TRBJ2-7; D call uncertain. V shed 7 bases and J shed 3 bases, with 10 bases lying between them. The V gene's germline CDR1 is MNHNS and CDR2 SASEGT. CDR3 length equals 12 residues. CDR3 sequence (DNA): TGTGCCAGCAATCCGGATTACTACGAGCAGTACTTC. Translated, it gives CASNPDYYEQYF.

The rearrangement links TRBV29-1 to TRBJ1-2; no clear D gene. Germline V gene data show CDR1 as SQVTM and CDR2 as ANQGSEA. CDR3 length: 12 amino acids. Trimming removed 7 bases from V and 4 bases from J, with 13 bases in between. The CDR3 region is CSGRSRSYGYTF. CDR3 sequence (DNA): TGCAGCGGGCGATCGCGGTCCTATGGCTACACCTTC.

This clonotype was counted many times. This chain uses TRBV29-1 with TRBJ2-7; 7 nucleotides line up with TRBD2. V was pared by 4 bases and J by 4 bases, with 4 bases of the junction left unmatched. The germline V gene has CDR1 SQVTM and CDR2 ANQGSEA. This CDR3 has 12 residues. CDR3 DNA sequence: TGCAGCGTTGGGCAGGGAGGGTACGAGCAGTACTTC. This sequence encodes CSVGQGGYEQYF.

The chain has TRBV11-3 and TRBJ2-7, with D tentatively TRBD1 or TRBD2 (5 bases each). The CDR3 extends over 14 amino acids. In germline, CDR1 is SGHNT, CDR2 YENEEA. The ends were cut back, 4 bases at V and 0 bases at J, with 10 bases in the middle. The DNA of the CDR3 is TGTGCCAGCAGCTCCGAGAGGGGCTCCTACGAGCAGTACTTC. Translation: CASSSERGSYEQYF.

This clonotype was counted a few times. The genes are TRBV6-6 and TRBJ2-1; 11 nucleotides match TRBD1. Germline lookup yields CDR1 MNHNY and CDR2 SVGAGI (reference sequence). Germline trimming cut 6 bases from V and 7 bases from J; bases unmatched to any gene: 11. The CDR3 has 16 residues. DNA for the CDR3: TGTGCCAGCAGCCCCCTTCCAGGACAGGGGGCGAATGAGCAGTTCTTC. It yields the protein CASSPLPGQGANEQFF.

This clonotype was recorded at least ten times. This chain joins TRBV7-3 and TRBJ2-2, with 7 bases lining up with TRBD2. This CDR3 comprises 16 residues. Per the germline V gene, CDR1 is SGHTA and CDR2 is FQGTGA. The ends lost 5 bases at V and 6 bases at J; junction bases unmatched: 12. The CDR3 DNA follows: TGTGCCAGCAGCCCTGTTAAGGCGGGGGTGGCCGGGGAGCTGTTTTTT. The encoded protein is CASSPVKAGVAGELFF.

The V call is TRBV3-1, the J call TRBJ2-7; D is possibly TRBD2 (5 bases). The germline V gene encodes CDR1 LGHDT and CDR2 YNNKEL (reference sequence). CDR3 size: 14 residues. Trimming took off 0 bases at V and 9 bases at J, with 15 bases between the two ends. CDR3 loop: CASSQDSASPVQYF. Here the CDR3 DNA reads TGTGCCAGCAGCCAAGATTCGGCTAGCCCCGTGCAGTACTTC.

This clonotype showed up many times. This chain uses TRBV12-5 with TRBJ2-2, with D possibly being TRBD1 or TRBD2 (6 bases each). Germline V CDR1 and CDR2: LGHNT, FRNRAP. CDR3 length: 19 amino acids. Trimming removed 2 bases from V and 6 bases from J, with 25 bases in between. The CDR3 reads CASGLSLGANRGRAGELFF. Here the CDR3 DNA reads TGTGCTAGTGGTTTGTCTCTGGGGGCGAACCGGGGGAGAGCCGGGGAGCTGTTTTTT. Using reference TRBV12-5 and TRBJ2-2 for the parts outside the CDR3, the full variable domain is DARVTQTPRHKVTEMGQEVTMRCQPILGHNTVFWYRQTMMQGLELLAYFRNRAPLDDSGMPKDRFSAEMPDATLATLKIQPSEPRDSAVYFCASGLSLGANRGRAGELFFGEGSRLTVL.

Many counts were recorded for this clonotype. The V call is TRBV19, the J call TRBJ1-1, with TRBD1 as a possible D gene (5 bases). The germline V gene encodes CDR1 LNHDA and CDR2 SQIVND (reference sequence). The CDR3 runs to 15 residues. With 7 bases removed from V and 3 bases from J, the gap between germline ends came to 18 bases. CDR3 in amino acids: CASIGTDTGYTEAFF. Here the CDR3 DNA reads TGTGCCAGTATAGGGACGGACACTGGCTACACTGAAGCTTTCTTT.

Ten or more counts support this clonotype. The chain has TRBV2 and TRBJ1-2; 11 positions agree with TRBD1. The CDR3 is 15 amino acids. In germline, CDR1 is SNHLY, CDR2 FYNNEI. V dropped 7 bases and J dropped 4; count of bases not matched to a gene: 8. CDR3 nucleotide sequence: TGTGCCAGCAACTCCGGGACAGGGGGTAGCTATGGCTACACCTTC. The encoded protein is CASNSGTGGSYGYTF. Based on the CDR3 plus reference TRBV2 and TRBJ1-2, the full variable domain is EPEVTQTPSHQVTQMGQEVILRCVPISNHLYFYWYRQILGQKVEFLVSFYNNEISEKSEIFDDQFSVERPDGSNFTLKIRSTKLEDSAMYFCASNSGTGGSYGYTFGSGTRLTVV.

The sample holds many counts of this clonotype. The chain recombines TRBV20-1 with TRBJ1-3, with TRBD1 identical over 7 bases. V lost 5 bases and J lost 2; bases outside the gene matches: 9. Germline CDR1 and CDR2: DFQATT and SNEGSKA (reference sequence). The CDR3 has 15 residues. CDR3 loop: CSAAEGQLTGNTIYF. DNA of the CDR3: TGCAGTGCTGCCGAGGGACAGCTAACTGGAAACACCATATATTTT.

This clonotype was counted ten times or more. The V call is TRBV7-8, the J call TRBJ2-3; D perhaps matches TRBD2 (6 bases). The CDR3 sequence is 14 residues long. The germline gives CDR1 SGHVS, CDR2 FQNEAQ. V was pared by 7 bases and J by 4 bases, with 15 bases between. CDR3 DNA sequence: TGTGCCAGCACCCAGACTAGTCGGTCAGATACGCAGTATTTT. Its translation: CASTQTSRSDTQYF.

This clonotype was observed at least ten times. This rearrangement joins TRBV6-2 or TRBV6-3 to TRBJ1-4, with no clear D. Trimming took 5 bases from V and 0 from J, leaving 7 bases between them. The germline CDR1 and CDR2 sequences are MNHEY and SVGEGT. The CDR3 runs to 14 residues. DNA of the CDR3: TGTGCCAGCAGTGACCGAGCAACTAATGAAAAACTGTTTTTT. It is translated as CASSDRATNEKLFF.

This clonotype was seen at least ten times. The chain employs TRBV12-3 or TRBV12-4 and TRBJ2-1; weak D call: TRBD1 (5 bases). Trimming cost V 4 bases and J 5 bases, with 12 bases left between them. The CDR3 runs 14 residues. The CDR3 sequence is CASSSDKSNNEQFF. In nucleotides, the CDR3 is TGTGCCAGCAGTTCGGACAAGTCAAACAATGAGCAGTTCTTC.

This clonotype was counted many times. The CDR3: CASSLAGLGDSYNEQFF. In DNA form, the CDR3 reads TGTGCCAGCAGCTTAGCCGGGTTGGGTGATTCCTACAATGAGCAGTTCTTC. V and J are TRBV7-2 and TRBJ2-1, with D unresolved. The V and J ends lost 0 bases and 1 base respectively, with 13 bases between them. The V gene's germline CDR1 is SGHTA and CDR2 FQGNSA. The CDR3 has 17 amino acids.

This clonotype was seen more than once but under ten times. The rearrangement uses TRBV18 and TRBJ2-7, with D perhaps matching TRBD2 (5 bases). Germline lookup yields CDR1 KGHSH and CDR2 LQKENI. Trimming left V 3 bases short and J 7 bases short, with 13 bases between. This CDR3 is built from 13 residues. In nucleotides, the CDR3 is TGTGCCAGCTCACCTGGGCAGTCGGGAGAGCAGTACTTC. Translation: CASSPGQSGEQYF.

The sample holds a few counts of this clonotype. The V call is TRBV5-6, the J call TRBJ2-3; D not certain. The germline V gene has CDR1 SGHDT and CDR2 YYEEEE. Trimming removed 4 bases at V and 1 base at J, with 7 bases between. CDR3 length equals 13 residues. The CDR3 here is CASSKIGTDTQYF. DNA for the CDR3: TGTGCCAGCAGCAAAATTGGCACAGATACGCAGTATTTT.

This clonotype was observed at least ten times. One junction end does not reproduce the germline sequence, and a read error may be involved. The rearrangement uses TRBV12-3 or TRBV12-4 and TRBJ1-3; TRBD1 is a possible D gene (5 bases). The CDR3 totals 9 residues. CDR3 DNA: TGTGCCAGCCCACCGGAGGGGTTTTGG. Encoded protein: CASPPEGFW.

J is TRBJ2-1 and V is TRBV10-3; D is perhaps TRBD1 or TRBD2 (5 bases each). This CDR3 spans 14 amino acids. Deletions cut 6 bases from V and 5 bases from J, with 14 bases between. CDR1 ENHRY and CDR2 SYGVKD come from the germline V gene. The CDR3 nucleotides read TGTGCCATCAGGCCCGGGACGTTAGACAATGAGCAGTTCTTC. Translating it yields CAIRPGTLDNEQFF.

This clonotype was counted at least ten times. The chain combines TRBV20-1 with TRBJ2-7; 7 nucleotides line up with TRBD1. V was clipped by 1 base and J by 3 bases; unmatched bases: 3. The CDR3 extends over 13 amino acids. Germline V gene sequence: CDR1 DFQATT, CDR2 SNEGSKA (reference sequence). CDR3 nucleotides: TGCAGTGCTAGAGTCCGGGACAGCTACGAGCAGTACTTC. Translated: CSARVRDSYEQYF.

This clonotype was picked up a small number of times. The chain couples TRBV27 to TRBJ1-1; D gene ambiguous. Between the trimmed V and J ends, which lost 6 bases and 5 bases, there was a span of 16 bases. The CDR3 consists of 14 residues. Per germline, CDR1 MNHEY and CDR2 SMNVEV (reference sequence). CDR3 region: CASRDGLLGTEAFF. The CDR3 coding sequence is TGTGCCAGCAGAGATGGACTGTTGGGGACTGAAGCTTTCTTT.

This chain uses TRBV5-1 with TRBJ2-1; TRBD1 agrees at 7 bases. The germline CDR1 and CDR2 sequences are SGHRS and YFSETQ. With 7 bases clipped from V and 1 base from J, the junction kept 11 bases outside the gene matches. The CDR3 contains 16 residues. The chain's CDR3 is CASHRGEVWSYNEQFF. Here the CDR3 DNA reads TGCGCCAGCCACAGGGGCGAGGTATGGTCCTACAATGAGCAGTTCTTC.

This clonotype was picked up many times. The chain has TRBV12-3 or TRBV12-4 and TRBJ2-5; 7 nucleotides agree with TRBD2. The CDR3 contains 13 residues. V was pared by 8 bases and J by 8 bases, with 11 bases of the junction left unmatched. CDR3 loop: CASGGVEVYTQYF. CDR3 in DNA: TGTGCCAGCGGGGGGGTGGAGGTTTACACCCAGTACTTC.